This TCR beta chain was sequenced for a study of T cell repertoires and HLA-DP antigens. In the study overall: Versus self, one alloantigen differed at one groove amino acid, the other at roughly ten. Average DNA input: roughly 0.2 ug for CD137+CD4+ sorts, roughly 1.2 ug pre-culture.

Note on this clone: As yet, its antigen is unknown.

The CDR3 contains 11 residues. The ends were cut back, 8 bases at V and 9 bases at J, with 11 bases in the middle. CDR1 is SGHTA, CDR2 FQGNSA, per germline. Study conclusions and caveats: Average cumulative frequency of previously undetected clones was 36.3% against one allele and 45% to 65% against the other.

Here immunoSEQ multiplex PCR was the method, and the copy in TCRdb shows in-frame clones only, minus some. The sample holds approximately 110,000 clones, approximately 92% seen once. Sequencing was carried out using CD4+ T cells from PBMCs. This sequence was found in a woman under 30 in good health and CMV-seronegative. The chain uses TRBV7-2 and TRBJ2-1; weak D call: TRBD1 (7 bases). For the CDR3, the DNA is TGTGCCAGCCAGGGGGGCTTTGAGCAGTTCTTC. It yields the protein CASQGGFEQFF.